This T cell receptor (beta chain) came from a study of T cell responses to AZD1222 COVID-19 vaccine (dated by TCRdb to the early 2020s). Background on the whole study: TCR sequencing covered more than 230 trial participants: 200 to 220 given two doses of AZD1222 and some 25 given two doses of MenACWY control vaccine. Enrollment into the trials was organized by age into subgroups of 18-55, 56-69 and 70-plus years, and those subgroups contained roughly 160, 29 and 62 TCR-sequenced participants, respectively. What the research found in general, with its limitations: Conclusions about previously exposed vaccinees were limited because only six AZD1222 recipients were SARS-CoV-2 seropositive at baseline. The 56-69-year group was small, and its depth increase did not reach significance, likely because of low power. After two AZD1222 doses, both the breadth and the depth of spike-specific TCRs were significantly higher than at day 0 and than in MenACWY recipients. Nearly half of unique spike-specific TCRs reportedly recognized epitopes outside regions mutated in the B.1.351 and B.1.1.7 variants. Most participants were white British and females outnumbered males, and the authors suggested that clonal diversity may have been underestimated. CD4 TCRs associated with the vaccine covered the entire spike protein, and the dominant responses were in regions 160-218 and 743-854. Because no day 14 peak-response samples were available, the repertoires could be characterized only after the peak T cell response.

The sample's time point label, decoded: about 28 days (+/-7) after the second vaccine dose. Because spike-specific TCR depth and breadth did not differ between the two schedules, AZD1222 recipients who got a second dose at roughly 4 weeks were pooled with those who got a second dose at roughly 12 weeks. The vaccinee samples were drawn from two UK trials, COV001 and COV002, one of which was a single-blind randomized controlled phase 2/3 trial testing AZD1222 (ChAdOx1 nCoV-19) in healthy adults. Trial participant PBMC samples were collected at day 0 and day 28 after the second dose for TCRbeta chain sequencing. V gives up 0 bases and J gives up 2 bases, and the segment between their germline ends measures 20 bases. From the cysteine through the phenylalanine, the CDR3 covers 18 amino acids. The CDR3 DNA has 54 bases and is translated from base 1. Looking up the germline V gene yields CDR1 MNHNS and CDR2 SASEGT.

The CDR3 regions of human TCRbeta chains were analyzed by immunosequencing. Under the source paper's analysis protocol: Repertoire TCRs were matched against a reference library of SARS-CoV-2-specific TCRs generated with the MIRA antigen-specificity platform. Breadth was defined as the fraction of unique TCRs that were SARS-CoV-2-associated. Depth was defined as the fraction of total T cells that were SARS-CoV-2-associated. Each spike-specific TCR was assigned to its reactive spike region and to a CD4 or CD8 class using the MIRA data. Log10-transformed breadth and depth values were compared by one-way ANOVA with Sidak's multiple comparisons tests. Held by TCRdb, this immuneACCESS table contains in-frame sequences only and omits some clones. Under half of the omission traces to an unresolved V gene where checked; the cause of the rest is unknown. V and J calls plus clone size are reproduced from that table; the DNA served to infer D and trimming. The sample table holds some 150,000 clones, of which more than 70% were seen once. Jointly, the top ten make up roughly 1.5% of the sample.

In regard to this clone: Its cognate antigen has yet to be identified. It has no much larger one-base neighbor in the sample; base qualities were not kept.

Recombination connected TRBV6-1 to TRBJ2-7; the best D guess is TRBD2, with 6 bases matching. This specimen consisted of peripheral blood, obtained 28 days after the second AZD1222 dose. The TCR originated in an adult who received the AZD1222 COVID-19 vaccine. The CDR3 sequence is CASSEAGGIAGRTYEQYF. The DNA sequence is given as TGTGCCAGCAGTGAAGCGGGTGGCATCGCGGGAAGAACCTACGAGCAGTACTTC.